The rows below give T cell receptor beta chains drawn from one sample of a study of naive and memory T cell subsets. Each CDR3 protein gets one entry after TCRdb re-called the UMI-ligation and nested PCR reads with MiXCR. The table has about 85,000 distinct CDR3 sequences, under 15% seen once. Sequenced input: central memory CD4+ T cells from blood. These receptors were obtained from a human donor in good health. Both conserved end residues are part of each CDR3. The order of the fields is D gene, J gene, clone size, V gene, CDR3 DNA, CDR3 protein. D genes are given only for firm matches. The size of a clone is reported for some rows only, either as once, few or many, or as a class for expanded clones.

D gene: TRBD1
J gene: TRBJ1-6
clone size: few
V gene: TRBV30
CDR3 DNA: TGTGCGCGACAGGGGGCGAACGATTCACCCCTCCACTTT
CDR3 protein: CARQGANDSPLHF

D gene: TRBD1
J gene: TRBJ2-1
clone size: many
V gene: TRBV6-1
CDR3 DNA: TGTGCCAGCAGGAGTGGGACAGGGTTCGATGAGCAGTTCTTC
CDR3 protein: CASRSGTGFDEQFF

D gene: -
J gene: TRBJ2-6
clone size: few
V gene: TRBV5-6
CDR3 DNA: TGTGCCAGCAGTCCTTTAGCTGGGGCCAACGTCCTGACTTTC
CDR3 protein: CASSPLAGANVLTF

D gene: TRBD1
J gene: TRBJ2-2
clone size: once
V gene: TRBV5-1
CDR3 DNA: TGCGCCAGCAGCTCGACAGGGCTTCCCGACACCGGGGAGCTGTTTTTT
CDR3 protein: CASSSTGLPDTGELFF

D gene: TRBD1
J gene: TRBJ1-6
clone size: -
V gene: TRBV10-2
CDR3 DNA: TGCGCCAGCGTGGGACAGAAAAATTCACCCCTCCACTTT
CDR3 protein: CASVGQKNSPLHF

D gene: -
J gene: TRBJ2-5
clone size: many
V gene: TRBV10-3
CDR3 DNA: TGTGCCATCAACGGGGCCTTAGGAGAGACCCAGTACTTC
CDR3 protein: CAINGALGETQYF

D gene: -
J gene: TRBJ2-3
clone size: many
V gene: TRBV5-4
CDR3 DNA: TGTGCCAGCAGCTTGCGTGGGGCAGATACGCAGTATTTT
CDR3 protein: CASSLRGADTQYF

D gene: -
J gene: TRBJ1-2
clone size: -
V gene: TRBV5-6
CDR3 DNA: TGTGCCAGCAGCTTGGCGGGTGAGCTCTATGGCTACACCTTC
CDR3 protein: CASSLAGELYGYTF

D gene: -
J gene: TRBJ2-1
clone size: few
V gene: TRBV27
CDR3 DNA: TGTGCCAGCAGTCCGCACAATCCGAGCTCCTACAATGAGCAGTTCTTC
CDR3 protein: CASSPHNPSSYNEQFF

D gene: TRBD2
J gene: TRBJ2-5
clone size: -
V gene: TRBV6-5
CDR3 DNA: TGTGCCAGCAGTCTTCCGGGACTAAAAGAGACCCAGTACTTC
CDR3 protein: CASSLPGLKETQYF

D gene: TRBD2
J gene: TRBJ2-7
clone size: few
V gene: TRBV20-1
CDR3 DNA: TGCAGTGCTAATGCGAAGATGAAAAGCGGGAGGAATCCCTACGAGCAGTACTTC
CDR3 protein: CSANAKMKSGRNPYEQYF

D gene: -
J gene: TRBJ1-4
clone size: many
V gene: TRBV7-9
CDR3 DNA: TGTGCCAGCAGCCTGACGTCAACTAATGAAAAACTGTTTTTT
CDR3 protein: CASSLTSTNEKLFF

D gene: -
J gene: TRBJ2-5
clone size: -
V gene: TRBV5-5
CDR3 DNA: TGTGCCAGCAGCTTCGACATTACGGGGGAGACCCAGTACTTC
CDR3 protein: CASSFDITGETQYF

D gene: TRBD2
J gene: TRBJ2-5
clone size: -
V gene: TRBV7-2
CDR3 DNA: TGTGCCAGCAGCCGGACTAGCGGGAGTTTAGAGACCCAGTACTTC
CDR3 protein: CASSRTSGSLETQYF

D gene: -
J gene: TRBJ2-1
clone size: -
V gene: TRBV29-1
CDR3 DNA: TGCAGCGCCCCAAGGGCTGTAAACAATGAGCAGTTCTTC
CDR3 protein: CSAPRAVNNEQFF

D gene: TRBD2
J gene: TRBJ2-3
clone size: -
V gene: TRBV7-2
CDR3 DNA: TGTGCCAGCAGCAGGACTAGTGGAGGCACAGATACGCAGTATTTT
CDR3 protein: CASSRTSGGTDTQYF

D gene: TRBD2
J gene: TRBJ2-2
clone size: -
V gene: TRBV9
CDR3 DNA: TGTGCCAGCAGTTCGGGACTAGCAGCCGGGGAGCTGTTTTTT
CDR3 protein: CASSSGLAAGELFF

D gene: -
J gene: TRBJ2-7
clone size: -
V gene: TRBV2
CDR3 DNA: TGTGCCAGCAGTGAGGAAAGGGCCTCGCTGGGGGAGCAGTACTTC
CDR3 protein: CASSEERASLGEQYF

D gene: TRBD2
J gene: TRBJ2-7
clone size: few
V gene: TRBV28
CDR3 DNA: TGTGCCAGCAATGCAGCCGGGACTAGCGGCACCTACGAGCAGTACTTC
CDR3 protein: CASNAAGTSGTYEQYF

D gene: -
J gene: TRBJ1-1
clone size: few
V gene: TRBV6-1
CDR3 DNA: TGTGCCAGCTACTCCCACAGGTGGATGAACACTGAAGCTTTCTTT
CDR3 protein: CASYSHRWMNTEAFF

D gene: -
J gene: TRBJ1-5
clone size: many
V gene: TRBV2
CDR3 DNA: TGTGCCAGCAGTGAAGGGGGCAATCAGCCCCAGCATTTT
CDR3 protein: CASSEGGNQPQHF

D gene: -
J gene: TRBJ2-3
clone size: many
V gene: TRBV5-4
CDR3 DNA: TGTGCCAGCAGCTCAGGATCGCAGTCCGGTACGCAGTATTTT
CDR3 protein: CASSSGSQSGTQYF

D gene: -
J gene: TRBJ2-5
clone size: many
V gene: TRBV20-1
CDR3 DNA: TGCAGTGCAGGGGAGACCCAGTACTTC
CDR3 protein: CSAGETQYF

D gene: -
J gene: TRBJ2-7
clone size: -
V gene: TRBV29-1
CDR3 DNA: TGCAGCGTGGTACTAGGGGGGCTCTACGAGCAGTACTTC
CDR3 protein: CSVVLGGLYEQYF

D gene: -
J gene: TRBJ1-5
clone size: many
V gene: TRBV5-1
CDR3 DNA: TGCGCCAGCAGCTTGGGGGGTTCTAGCAATCAGCCCCAGCATTTT
CDR3 protein: CASSLGGSSNQPQHF

D gene: -
J gene: TRBJ2-4
clone size: few
V gene: TRBV3-1
CDR3 DNA: TGTGCCAGCAGCCAAGAAACAGGTCGGAGGACTCTAGCCAAAAACATTCAGTACTTC
CDR3 protein: CASSQETGRRTLAKNIQYF

D gene: TRBD1
J gene: TRBJ2-1
clone size: many
V gene: TRBV24-1
CDR3 DNA: TGTGCCACCAGTGATGACAGGGGTAGGAATGAGCAGTTCTTC
CDR3 protein: CATSDDRGRNEQFF

D gene: -
J gene: TRBJ2-1
clone size: few
V gene: TRBV5-6
CDR3 DNA: TGTGCCAGCGGCCTTCTGGACAGCTCCTACAATGAGCAGTTCTTC
CDR3 protein: CASGLLDSSYNEQFF

D gene: -
J gene: TRBJ2-1
clone size: many
V gene: TRBV30
CDR3 DNA: TGTGCCTGGAGGGGAAAGGAGAGGTCGAATGAGCAGTTCTTC
CDR3 protein: CAWRGKERSNEQFF

D gene: -
J gene: TRBJ2-2
clone size: -
V gene: TRBV7-2
CDR3 DNA: TGTGCCAGCAGCTTAGCGCCTTTGGGGGAGCTGTTTTTT
CDR3 protein: CASSLAPLGELFF

D gene: -
J gene: TRBJ1-5
clone size: many
V gene: TRBV28
CDR3 DNA: TGTGCCAGCAGGCAGGAAAACAATCAGCCCCAGCATTTT
CDR3 protein: CASRQENNQPQHF

D gene: -
J gene: TRBJ1-2
clone size: few
V gene: TRBV5-1
CDR3 DNA: TGCGCCAGCAGCTTGGAGGTGCCGGTCGGCTACACCTTC
CDR3 protein: CASSLEVPVGYTF

D gene: -
J gene: TRBJ1-2
clone size: few
V gene: TRBV29-1
CDR3 DNA: TGCAGCGTTGAAGATGTCACCGGGGCAGAGGCTAACTATGGCTACACCTTC
CDR3 protein: CSVEDVTGAEANYGYTF

D gene: -
J gene: TRBJ1-5
clone size: few
V gene: TRBV11-2
CDR3 DNA: TGTGCCAGCAGCATTGGAGGTAGCAATCAGCCCCAGCATTTT
CDR3 protein: CASSIGGSNQPQHF

D gene: TRBD2
J gene: TRBJ2-3
clone size: many
V gene: TRBV20-1
CDR3 DNA: TGCAGTGCTCCACTTAGCGGGCCCCGCACAGATACGCAGTATTTT
CDR3 protein: CSAPLSGPRTDTQYF

D gene: -
J gene: TRBJ1-2
clone size: many
V gene: TRBV29-1
CDR3 DNA: TGCAGCGTTGAAGATACAGGTATGAAGGACACCTTC
CDR3 protein: CSVEDTGMKDTF

D gene: TRBD2
J gene: TRBJ2-1
clone size: few
V gene: TRBV3-1
CDR3 DNA: TGTGCCAGCAGCCAAGTCGGAAGGGGACTAGCGGGAGGGAATGAGCAGTTCTTC
CDR3 protein: CASSQVGRGLAGGNEQFF

D gene: TRBD1
J gene: TRBJ2-6
clone size: few
V gene: TRBV12-3/TRBV12-4
CDR3 DNA: TGTGCCAGCAGGACAGGGATCTCTGGGGCCAACGTCCTGACTTTC
CDR3 protein: CASRTGISGANVLTF

D gene: -
J gene: TRBJ2-2
clone size: few
V gene: TRBV6-2/TRBV6-3
CDR3 DNA: TGTGCCAGCAATGGACAGAACACCGGGGAGCTGTTTTTT
CDR3 protein: CASNGQNTGELFF

D gene: -
J gene: TRBJ2-3
clone size: few
V gene: TRBV29-1
CDR3 DNA: TGCAGCGTTGAAGGCCCCAGCACAGATACGCAGTATTTT
CDR3 protein: CSVEGPSTDTQYF

D gene: TRBD1
J gene: TRBJ1-6
clone size: few
V gene: TRBV20-1
CDR3 DNA: TGCAGTGCTAGGTTCCATACGCCGGGACAGGGGAGGATGCCCGCTTATAATTCACCCCTCCACTTT
CDR3 protein: CSARFHTPGQGRMPAYNSPLHF

D gene: TRBD2
J gene: TRBJ2-1
clone size: -
V gene: TRBV7-2
CDR3 DNA: TGTGCCAGCAGCTTAATCGGCGGGAGATATGAGCAGTTCTTC
CDR3 protein: CASSLIGGRYEQFF

D gene: -
J gene: TRBJ2-1
clone size: -
V gene: TRBV11-3
CDR3 DNA: TGTGCCAGCAGCTTAAGGGGTGTTGGGCGGACCCCCTCCTACAATGAGCAGTTCTTC
CDR3 protein: CASSLRGVGRTPSYNEQFF